This entry lists 31 T cell receptor beta chains sequenced from one sample in a study of blood T cell repertoires in COVID-19. Produced via immunoSEQ multiplex PCR; TCRdb's table is partial and in-frame only. The data show approximately 150,000 clones, with 70% to 90% seen just once and around 1.9% held by the top ten. The source material was peripheral blood. Receptors originate from a man aged 45-65 years who had recovered from COVID-19.

The rearrangement uses TRBV19 and TRBJ2-1; 9 bases are shared with TRBD2. Germline values: CDR1 LNHDA, CDR2 SQIVND (reference sequence). The CDR3 totals 15 residues. V lost 1 base and J lost 9; bases outside the gene matches: 7. CDR3 DNA: TGTGCCAGTAGTATAGGAAGCCTAGCGGGAACTGAGCAGTTCTTC. This codes for CASSIGSLAGTEQFF.

The chain recombines TRBV11-2 with TRBJ2-7, with 7 positions matching TRBD2. With 1 base clipped from V and 1 base from J, the junction kept 7 bases outside the gene matches. Germline V gene lookup returns CDR1 SGHAT and CDR2 FQNNGV. There are 16 residues in the CDR3. The CDR3 loop reads CASSLALADASYEQYF. In DNA, the CDR3 is TGTGCCAGCAGCTTAGCCCTAGCGGACGCTTCCTACGAGCAGTACTTC.

The chain couples TRBV19 to TRBJ1-2; D not resolved. The V gene's germline CDR1 is LNHDA and CDR2 SQIVND (reference sequence). The CDR3 runs to 16 residues. V lost 5 bases and J lost 0, with 16 bases in between. CDR3 in amino acids: CASSPGWERANYGYTF. For the CDR3, the DNA is TGTGCCAGTAGTCCGGGATGGGAGCGAGCTAACTATGGCTACACCTTC.

The chain is built from TRBV6-2 or TRBV6-3 and TRBJ2-7; a possible D gene is TRBD1 (5 bases). Germline-derived CDR1 and CDR2 are MNHEY and SVGEGT. The V end was cut by 0 bases, the J end by 2 bases, with 11 bases between. The CDR3 loop spans 15 amino acids. CDR3 DNA sequence: TGTGCCAGCAGTTACTCCTCCCCCAGGGCCTACGAGCAGTACTTC. Its translation: CASSYSSPRAYEQYF.

The V and J genes are TRBV9 and TRBJ2-7; 7 positions agree with TRBD1. The CDR3 is 14 residues long. J lost 2 bases, V lost 3 bases, and 5 bases had no gene match. The germline V gene encodes CDR1 SGDLS and CDR2 YYNGEE. As DNA, the CDR3 is TGTGCCAGCAGCGATGGGGACAGCGCCTACGAGCAGTACTTC. It yields the protein CASSDGDSAYEQYF.

V usage is TRBV27 and J usage is TRBJ1-1, with a weak D call TRBD1 (5 bases). The germline V gene encodes CDR1 MNHEY and CDR2 SMNVEV (reference sequence). There are 14 residues in the CDR3. Trimming pared 3 bases from V and 5 bases from J, leaving 13 bases between. In nucleotides, the CDR3 is TGTGCCAGCAGTTTCAGGCAGGGAGGAACTGAAGCTTTCTTT. Amino acid sequence: CASSFRQGGTEAFF.

The chain recombines TRBV11-2 with TRBJ1-2, with 10 bases fitting TRBD1. Per germline, CDR1 SGHAT and CDR2 FQNNGV. CDR3 length equals 14 residues. Trimming took 6 bases from V and 4 from J; bases not matched to a gene: 5. The CDR3 coding sequence is TGTGCCAGCAGATTCGGACAGGGGGGCTATGGCTACACCTTC. This gives the protein CASRFGQGGYGYTF.

This clone was seen only once. This chain links TRBV7-9 with TRBJ1-4; a weak D match, TRBD1 (5 bases). The CDR3 sequence is 19 residues long. Trimming took 1 base from V and 0 from J, leaving 18 bases between them. Germline V CDR1 and CDR2: SEHNR, FQNEAQ (reference sequence). The CDR3 region has the DNA TGTGCCAGCAGCTTAGGCCCAGCAAGGGCAGGGCCAACTAATGAAAAACTGTTTTTT. This gives the protein CASSLGPARAGPTNEKLFF.

The chain couples TRBV27 to TRBJ2-1, with 10 bases lining up with TRBD1. Losses at the gene ends were 6 bases for V and 7 bases for J; bases not matched to a gene: 3. Germline CDR1 and CDR2: MNHEY and SMNVEV (reference sequence). This CDR3 is built from 13 residues. CDR3 loop: CASSWTGGNEQFF. In nucleotides, the CDR3 is TGTGCCAGCAGCTGGACAGGGGGTAATGAGCAGTTCTTC.

J is TRBJ2-7 and V is TRBV18; 14 nucleotides match TRBD2. CDR3 length equals 16 residues. The germline gives CDR1 KGHSH, CDR2 LQKENI. V lost 3 bases, J lost 3 bases, and 4 bases stayed unmatched. For the CDR3, the DNA is TGTGCCAGCTCACCTGGGACTAGCGGGAGTAGCTACGAGCAGTACTTC. Its translation: CASSPGTSGSSYEQYF.

The chain joins TRBV11-2 to TRBJ2-1, with 9 bases lining up with TRBD2. V was clipped by 4 bases and J by 4 bases; unmatched bases: 14. Germline CDR1 and CDR2: SGHAT and FQNNGV. This CDR3 is 18 amino acids long. Here the CDR3 reads CASSSMGFRGGVYNEQFF. Written as DNA, the CDR3 is TGTGCCAGCAGCTCTATGGGCTTTCGCGGGGGGGTGTACAATGAGCAGTTCTTC.

This clone occurred once. This chain joins TRBV25-1 and TRBJ1-2, with 9 nucleotides matching TRBD1. Losses at the gene ends were 4 bases for V and 7 bases for J; bases not matched to a gene: 10. The CDR3 sequence is 15 residues long. Looked up from germline, CDR1 is MGHDK and CDR2 is SYGVNS. Written as DNA, the CDR3 is TGTGCCAGCAGTGGACGACAGGGGGTGAAAAGTGGCTACACCTTC. Translated, it gives CASSGRQGVKSGYTF.

The V gene is TRBV30, the J gene TRBJ2-3; 9 nucleotides match TRBD1. Germline V gene data show CDR1 as GTSNPN and CDR2 as SVGIG (reference sequence). The CDR3 totals 16 residues. Trimming cost V 0 bases and J 6 bases; bases outside gene matches: 10. CDR3 nucleotides: TGTGCCTGGAGTGTGCTGGGACAGGGCATTGTCGATACGCAGTATTTT. Encoded protein: CAWSVLGQGIVDTQYF.

The genes are TRBV2 and TRBJ1-2; TRBD1 might be the D (5 bases). The V gene lost 4 bases and the J gene lost 0 bases, with 15 bases spanning the gap. This CDR3 has 16 residues. The germline CDR1 and CDR2 sequences are SNHLY and FYNNEI. In nucleotides, the CDR3 is TGTGCCAGCAGTGCGACGATGACAGCTACTAACTATGGCTACACCTTC. Translation: CASSATMTATNYGYTF.

This sequence joins TRBV9 and TRBJ1-4; 12 bases align to TRBD1. The CDR3 runs to 15 residues. Germline trimming cut 4 bases from V and 8 bases from J; bases unmatched to any gene: 6. Germline V gives CDR1 SGDLS, CDR2 YYNGEE. CDR3 sequence reads: CASSPGDRGREKLFF. In nucleotides, the CDR3 is TGTGCCAGCAGCCCCGGGGACAGGGGGCGAGAAAAACTGTTTTTT.

Concerning this clone itself: Other DNA sequences in this specimen translate into the identical CDR3. The chain uses TRBV18 and TRBJ1-5, with D possibly TRBD1 on 6 matching bases. CDR3 length: 14 residues. Trimming stripped 3 bases from V and 4 bases from J, with 10 bases between. Germline values: CDR1 KGHSH, CDR2 LQKENI. The CDR3 region is CASSPAQGNQPQHF. The CDR3 bases are TGTGCCAGCTCACCCGCACAGGGAAATCAGCCCCAGCATTTT.

The rearrangement links TRBV2 to TRBJ1-2; TRBD1 aligns across 7 bases. This CDR3 contains 14 residues. Trimming removed 5 bases from V and 9 bases from J; junction bases left unmatched: 12. In germline, CDR1 is SNHLY, CDR2 FYNNEI. CDR3 sequence: CASSIKPRDSSYTF. The CDR3 DNA sequence: TGTGCCAGCAGTATTAAACCTAGGGACAGTAGCTACACCTTC.

The rearrangement links TRBV7-2 to TRBJ2-1; 9 bases are a match to TRBD2. The CDR3 consists of 17 residues. Per the germline V gene, CDR1 is SGHTA and CDR2 is FQGNSA. With V trimmed by 5 bases and J by 7 bases, 15 bases remained unmatched. In DNA, the CDR3 is TGTGCCAGCAGCGCCAGTGCTAGCGGGATAAGGGGGAATGAGCAGTTCTTC. The encoded protein is CASSASASGIRGNEQFF.

CDR3 sequence (DNA): TGTGCCAGCAGCTTCTCTAGCAATCAGCCCCAGCATTTT. Protein: CASSFSSNQPQHF. The V gene is TRBV7-9, the J gene TRBJ1-5; no reliable D call. The length of the CDR3 is 13 residues. The germline V gene encodes CDR1 SEHNR and CDR2 FQNEAQ (reference sequence). Trimming shortened V by 3 bases and J by 0 bases, and 3 bases separated the two germline ends. Full variable domain (rest looked up from reference TRBV7-9 and TRBJ1-5): DTGVSQNPRHKITKRGQNVTFRCDPISEHNRLYWYRQTLGQGPEFLTYFQNEAQLEKSRLLSDRFSAERPKGSFSTLEIQRTEQGDSAMYLCASSFSSNQPQHFGDGTRLSIL.

V usage is TRBV19 and J usage is TRBJ1-5, with D possibly being TRBD1 (5 bases). The V end lost 1 base, the J end lost 4 bases, and 11 bases lay between the germline ends. Germline lookup yields CDR1 LNHDA and CDR2 SQIVND (reference sequence). The CDR3 is 15 amino acids. In nucleotides, the CDR3 is TGTGCCAGTAGTATAGTAACAGGCAGAAATCAGCCCCAGCATTTT. Translating gives CASSIVTGRNQPQHF.

The chain joins TRBV6-5 to TRBJ2-7, with 8 positions matching TRBD1. After removal of 7 bases from V and 2 bases from J, the junction contained 7 bases not matched to a gene. Germline V gene sequence: CDR1 MNHEY, CDR2 SVGAGI. There are 14 residues in the CDR3. This CDR3 reads CASKAGTGPYEQYF. The CDR3 DNA is TGTGCCAGCAAGGCCGGGACAGGTCCCTACGAGCAGTACTTC.

The chain couples TRBV20-1 to TRBJ1-3, with D unresolved. The V end was cut by 6 bases, the J end by 2 bases, with 11 bases between. Germline V lookup: CDR1 DFQATT, CDR2 SNEGSKA (reference sequence). CDR3 length equals 13 residues. In DNA, the CDR3 is TGCAGTGCAAGTGCGGTGGCTGGAAACACCATATATTTT. This codes for CSASAVAGNTIYF.

The V and J genes are TRBV7-2 and TRBJ1-2; TRBD1 agrees at 12 bases. J was trimmed by 7 bases and V by 5 bases; bases with no gene match: 5. In germline, CDR1 is SGHTA, CDR2 FQGNSA. This CDR3 spans 14 amino acids. The CDR3 nucleotides are TGTGCCAGCAGCGCGGGACAGGGGGCGGGTGGCTACACCTTC. This translates into CASSAGQGAGGYTF.

V and J are TRBV6-5 and TRBJ1-1; the match to TRBD1 covers 9 bases. The V gene's germline CDR1 is MNHEY and CDR2 SVGAGI. CDR3 length: 14 amino acids. The ends lost 6 bases at V and 3 bases at J; junction bases unmatched: 5. CDR3 loop: CASSLRTGDTEAFF. As DNA, the CDR3 is TGTGCCAGCAGCCTACGGACAGGGGACACTGAAGCTTTCTTT.

The chain has TRBV30 and TRBJ1-5; weak D call: TRBD1 (6 bases). The CDR3 loop spans 13 amino acids. Germline V CDR1 and CDR2: GTSNPN, SVGIG (reference sequence). V lost 3 bases to trimming and J lost 3 bases, with 9 bases between them. The CDR3 spells CAWSRQDNQPQHF. CDR3 DNA: TGTGCCTGGAGCAGACAGGACAATCAGCCCCAGCATTTT.

This chain connects TRBV4-2 to TRBJ1-2, with D possibly matching TRBD1 (6 bases). CDR3 length: 12 amino acids. Germline V gene data show CDR1 as LGHNA and CDR2 as YNFKEQ. V lost 4 bases to trimming and J lost 6 bases, with 9 bases between them. As DNA, the CDR3 is TGTGCCAGCAGCCCCAAGGGGGATGGCTACACCTTC. Its translation: CASSPKGDGYTF.

This chain joins TRBV5-8 and TRBJ2-3; TRBD2 aligns across 9 bases. V was clipped by 4 bases and J by 5 bases; unmatched bases: 11. The CDR3 extends over 16 amino acids. The germline CDR1 and CDR2 sequences are SGHTS and YDEGEE. The chain's CDR3 is CASSLVAGARGDTQYF. The CDR3 DNA follows: TGTGCCAGCAGCCTCGTAGCGGGAGCCAGAGGAGATACGCAGTATTTT.

The chain employs TRBV27 and TRBJ2-2, with D unclear. This CDR3 is built from 12 residues. Germline CDR1 MNHEY, CDR2 SMNVEV (reference sequence). V lost 5 bases to trimming and J lost 3 bases, with 4 bases between them. The CDR3 sequence is CASSQYTGELFF. CDR3 bases: TGTGCCAGCAGTCAATACACCGGGGAGCTGTTTTTT.

This chain uses TRBV5-1 with TRBJ1-1; D is ambiguous. CDR1 and CDR2 from the germline V gene are SGHRS and YFSETQ. V was pared by 1 base and J by 2 bases, with 9 bases between. This CDR3 is built from 14 residues. The chain's CDR3 is CASSLRRTNTEAFF. The CDR3 DNA reads as TGCGCCAGCAGCTTGCGGAGGACTAACACTGAAGCTTTCTTT. The full variable domain, in which reference TRBV5-1 and TRBJ1-1 provide the parts outside the CDR3, is KAGVTQTPRYLIKTRGQQVTLSCSPISGHRSVSWYQQTPGQGLQFLFEYFSETQRNKGNFPGRFSGRQFSNSRSEMNVSTLELGDSALYLCASSLRRTNTEAFFGQGTRLTVV.

This clone came up a few times. The V call is TRBV18, the J call TRBJ1-2; TRBD1 agrees at 8 bases. Trimming removed 3 bases from V and 2 bases from J; junction bases left unmatched: 8. This CDR3 spans 16 amino acids. CDR1 is KGHSH and CDR2 is LQKENI in the germline V gene. CDR3 region: CASSPGFRQGNYGYTF. CDR3 nucleotides: TGTGCCAGCTCACCGGGATTCAGACAGGGGAACTATGGCTACACCTTC.

This clone was seen once. The chain combines TRBV6-4 with TRBJ2-5; D remains unclear. V was pared by 0 bases and J by 5 bases, with 13 bases between. The CDR3 is 15 residues long. The germline gives CDR1 MRHNA, CDR2 SNTAGT. The chain's CDR3 is CASSDSFRGWETQYF. CDR3 DNA: TGTGCCAGCAGTGACTCTTTCAGAGGATGGGAGACCCAGTACTTC.